This passage covers 9 T cell receptor beta chains from one sample sequenced in a study of shared clonotypes between healthy human individuals. Using immunoSEQ multiplex PCR, the repertoire was profiled, and TCRdb retains in-frame clones only, with some absent. The table has hundreds of thousands of clones, around two thirds seen once. The sequenced material came from memory CD4+ T cells sorted from blood. Regarding subset: CD45RA-negative fraction. Receptors originate from a woman aged 25-40 years in good health.

This clone was detected once. The genes are TRBV11-3 and TRBJ2-4; the match to TRBD1 covers 9 bases. The ends lost 5 bases at V and 9 bases at J; junction bases unmatched: 2. The CDR3 totals 12 residues. Germline-derived CDR1 and CDR2 are SGHNT and YENEEA. DNA for the CDR3: TGTGCCAGCAGCCGACAGGGGGGCATTCAGTACTTC. It translates to CASSRQGGIQYF.

This sequence joins TRBV28 and TRBJ1-3; D perhaps matches TRBD1 (5 bases). The CDR3 spans 17 residues. The germline V and J ends were trimmed by 2 bases and 2 bases, with 16 bases remaining between them. In germline, CDR1 is MDHEN, CDR2 SYDVKM. CDR3 nucleotides: TGTGCCAGCAGTTTAATGGTGGGGCAGGGCCCTGGAAACACCATATATTTT. As protein: CASSLMVGQGPGNTIYF.

V gene TRBV7-6 combines with J gene TRBJ2-2; D is unclear. Per the germline V gene, CDR1 is SGHVS and CDR2 is FNYEAQ. The length of the CDR3 is 14 residues. The germline V and J ends were trimmed by 3 bases and 2 bases, with 7 bases remaining between them. The CDR3 region has the DNA TGTGCCAGCAGCTTTCGAGTAAACACCGGGGAGCTGTTTTTT. Protein: CASSFRVNTGELFF.

The rearrangement uses TRBV5-6 and TRBJ1-6; 7 bases line up with TRBD1. The germline gives CDR1 SGHDT, CDR2 YYEEEE. The CDR3 consists of 15 residues. The V and J ends lost 3 bases and 9 bases, in that order; junction bases with no gene match: 9. In nucleotides, the CDR3 is TGTGCCAGCAGCTCGATGACAGGGCAGTTTTCACCCCTCCACTTT. Its protein is CASSSMTGQFSPLHF. The full variable domain, with the rest looked up from reference TRBV5-6 and TRBJ1-6, is DAGVTQSPTHLIKTRGQQVTLRCSPKSGHDTVSWYQQALGQGPQFIFQYYEEEERQRGNFPDRFSGHQFPNYSSELNVNALLLGDSALYLCASSSMTGQFSPLHFGNGTRLTVT.

The rearrangement uses TRBV7-6 and TRBJ1-1, with D uncertain. Germline lookup yields CDR1 SGHVS and CDR2 FNYEAQ. The CDR3 extends over 13 amino acids. V was shortened by 4 bases and J by 3 bases, with 9 bases between the two germline ends. In nucleotides, the CDR3 is TGTGCCAGCAGCTACCTCGAGGACACTGAAGCTTTCTTT. Its translation is CASSYLEDTEAFF.

This chain joins TRBV2 and TRBJ2-2; TRBD1 might be the D (6 bases). V was shortened by 7 bases and J by 4 bases, with 16 bases between the two germline ends. Germline V gene sequence: CDR1 SNHLY, CDR2 FYNNEI. This CDR3 is built from 15 residues. The CDR3 reads CASTPAGASTGELFF. The CDR3 nucleotides are TGTGCCAGCACCCCTGCAGGGGCCAGCACCGGGGAGCTGTTTTTT.

This clone is a singleton in its sample. The chain employs TRBV6-1 and TRBJ2-1; no clear D gene. The germline V gene encodes CDR1 MNHNS and CDR2 SASEGT. Trimming stripped 7 bases from V and 0 bases from J, with 10 bases between. This CDR3 has 14 amino acids. The CDR3 nucleotides read TGTGCCAGCACTGTCATTAGCTCCTACAATGAGCAGTTCTTC. It encodes CASTVISSYNEQFF.

This rearrangement joins TRBV10-2 to TRBJ1-5; maybe TRBD1 (6 bases). The CDR3 covers 15 residues. Trimming left V 0 bases short and J 3 bases short, with 9 bases between. Germline-derived CDR1 and CDR2 are WSHSY and SAAADI. The CDR3 sequence is CASSESDRNNQPQHF. CDR3 DNA: TGCGCCAGCAGTGAGTCCGACAGGAACAATCAGCCCCAGCATTTT.

The chain couples TRBV5-4 to TRBJ2-1; no firm D call. The CDR3 has 13 residues. Germline CDR1 and CDR2: SGHNT and YYREEE (reference sequence). V was shortened by 0 bases and J by 9 bases, with 10 bases between the two germline ends. The CDR3 reads CASSLDVAIEQFF. The CDR3 nucleotides are TGTGCCAGCAGCTTGGACGTAGCTATTGAGCAGTTCTTC.